These 24 T cell receptor beta chains were all obtained from the same sample, sequenced in a study of monozygotic twins with inflammatory bowel disease. TCRdb reprocessed the 5' RACE reads, keeping one entry per CDR3 protein, no DNA. The sample data list about 420,000 distinct CDR3 sequences. The sequenced sample consisted of blood. The receptors derive from a human donor with ulcerative colitis or Crohn's disease, or a healthy co-twin of an affected twin (not recorded which).

The gene calls are TRBV3-1 and TRBJ1-1; with no DNA, the TCRdb D assignment of TRBD1 cannot be verified. The V gene's germline CDR1 is LGHDT and CDR2 YNNKEL (reference sequence). This CDR3 comprises 11 residues. CDR3 loop: CASQELGQAFF.

This sequence joins TRBV6-2 or TRBV6-3 and TRBJ1-2; TCRdb calls TRBD1, which cannot be checked without DNA. The germline CDR1 and CDR2 sequences are MNHEY and SVGEGT. This CDR3 is built from 11 residues. CDR3 in amino acids: CASSRRQGYTF.

This rearrangement joins TRBV5-1 to TRBJ2-7; TCRdb gives TRBD1 as the D gene, but with no DNA this cannot be confirmed. Germline CDR1 and CDR2: SGHRS and YFSETQ. The CDR3 totals 12 residues. CDR3 region: CASSQLGGEQYF.

The rearrangement uses TRBV20-1 and TRBJ1-5; TCRdb proposes TRBD1, but this gene call is untestable without DNA. CDR3 length equals 15 residues. Germline lookup yields CDR1 DFQATT and CDR2 SNEGSKA (reference sequence). CDR3 amino acids: CSAIMGGTVNQPQHF.

The chain combines TRBV29-1 with TRBJ2-1; TCRdb selects TRBD2, and the lack of DNA leaves this call unchecked. CDR1 and CDR2 (germline): SQVTM, ANQGSEA. The CDR3 extends over 16 amino acids. The CDR3 sequence: CSVVGLAGSTYNEQFF.

CDR3 residues: CASSPGGQSSYEQYF. The rearrangement links TRBV5-4 to TRBJ2-7; the TCRdb call, TRBD1, lacks DNA for checking. Germline CDR1 and CDR2: SGHNT and YYREEE (reference sequence). This CDR3 has 15 residues.

The CDR3 sequence is CASSQWTSGREETQYF. The chain couples TRBV6-1 to TRBJ2-5; TCRdb gives TRBD2 as the D gene, but with no DNA this cannot be confirmed. The germline gives CDR1 MNHNS, CDR2 SASEGT. This CDR3 has 16 residues.

V usage is TRBV2 and J usage is TRBJ1-6. Germline lookup yields CDR1 SNHLY and CDR2 FYNNEI. The CDR3 spans 13 residues. The CDR3 loop reads CASSAARNSPLHF.

The chain combines TRBV5-1 with TRBJ2-5; TCRdb proposes TRBD2, but this gene call is untestable without DNA. The germline V gene has CDR1 SGHRS and CDR2 YFSETQ. The CDR3 is 16 residues long. The CDR3 region is CASSLDTTSGTETQYF.

This sequence joins TRBV6-1 and TRBJ1-1; with no DNA, the TCRdb D assignment of TRBD1 cannot be verified. CDR1 and CDR2 (germline): MNHNS, SASEGT. This CDR3 comprises 13 residues. CDR3 protein: CASRPQGRTEAFF.

The chain is built from TRBV7-2 and TRBJ1-5; TCRdb indicates TRBD1, and absent DNA this call remains unverified. This CDR3 is built from 15 residues. CDR1 is SGHTA and CDR2 is FQGNSA in the germline V gene. CDR3 sequence: CASSKGERSNQPQHF.

This chain links TRBV5-6 with TRBJ2-3. The CDR3 has 12 amino acids. CDR1 is SGHDT, CDR2 YYEEEE, per germline. CDR3 sequence: CASSRGLGTQYF.

The chain uses TRBV20-1 and TRBJ2-2; TCRdb picks TRBD1, but there is no DNA to check that call. This CDR3 has 15 residues. Germline V lookup: CDR1 DFQATT, CDR2 SNEGSKA (reference sequence). CDR3 protein: CSARRAETNTGELFF.

The genes are TRBV20-1 and TRBJ2-5; the D call from TCRdb, TRBD2, cannot be confirmed without DNA. Germline values: CDR1 DFQATT, CDR2 SNEGSKA (reference sequence). The CDR3 covers 15 residues. This CDR3 is CSASPDGRAQETQYF.

This sequence joins TRBV20-1 and TRBJ1-5; the TRBD1 assignment by TCRdb is unverifiable without DNA. The CDR3 has 13 residues. CDR1 is DFQATT and CDR2 is SNEGSKA in the germline V gene (reference sequence). CDR3 protein: CSARARGNQPQHF.

J is TRBJ2-1 and V is TRBV5-4; the D call of TRBD1 rests on TCRdb alone, since no DNA is present to check it. The CDR3 spans 15 residues. CDR1 and CDR2 from the germline V gene are SGHNT and YYREEE (reference sequence). The CDR3 is CASSLGGEGANEQFF. Variable domain in full (rest from reference TRBV5-4 and TRBJ2-1): ETGVTQSPTHLIKTRGQQVTLRCSSQSGHNTVSWYQQALGQGPQFIFQYYREEENGRGNFPPRFSGLQFPNYSSELNVNALELDDSALYLCASSLGGEGANEQFFGPGTRLTVL.

The chain combines TRBV5-1 with TRBJ2-3; TCRdb proposes TRBD2, but this gene call is untestable without DNA. Germline values: CDR1 SGHRS, CDR2 YFSETQ. This CDR3 is built from 17 residues. CDR3 residues: CASSHDSGLWGTDTQYF.

The rearrangement joins TRBV29-1 to TRBJ2-7; TCRdb's D call of TRBD1 is untestable without DNA. CDR3 length equals 12 residues. Germline loops: CDR1 SQVTM, CDR2 ANQGSEA. CDR3 protein: CSVGRQGNEQYF.

CDR3 amino acids: CSASTSGRYNEQFF. The chain recombines TRBV20-1 with TRBJ2-1; TCRdb's D gene call, TRBD2, goes unchecked for lack of DNA. CDR3 length equals 14 residues. Germline values: CDR1 DFQATT, CDR2 SNEGSKA (reference sequence).

The rearrangement joins TRBV3-1 to TRBJ1-1; the TRBD1 assignment by TCRdb is unverifiable without DNA. The CDR3 extends over 13 amino acids. In germline, CDR1 is LGHDT, CDR2 YNNKEL (reference sequence). CDR3: CASSQPPGTEAFF.

The chain employs TRBV29-1 and TRBJ1-3; no DNA is available, so the TRBD1 call from TCRdb remains unchecked. Germline values: CDR1 SQVTM, CDR2 ANQGSEA. This CDR3 region has 13 residues. This CDR3 is CSGRQAGGNTIYF.

The rearrangement links TRBV5-1 to TRBJ2-1. Germline CDR1 SGHRS, CDR2 YFSETQ. The CDR3 consists of 15 residues. The CDR3 sequence: CASSFGPSSYNEQFF.

This sequence joins TRBV2 and TRBJ2-3; there is no DNA to check the TCRdb D call of TRBD1. The V gene's germline CDR1 is SNHLY and CDR2 FYNNEI. The length of the CDR3 is 16 residues. The CDR3 loop is CASSEALTGRGDTQYF.

CDR3 protein: CASSLGSAMNTEAFF. V is TRBV5-1 and J is TRBJ1-1. This CDR3 has 15 amino acids. Germline values: CDR1 SGHRS, CDR2 YFSETQ. The whole variable domain, remainder taken from reference TRBV5-1 and TRBJ1-1, is KAGVTQTPRYLIKTRGQQVTLSCSPISGHRSVSWYQQTPGQGLQFLFEYFSETQRNKGNFPGRFSGRQFSNSRSEMNVSTLELGDSALYLCASSLGSAMNTEAFFGQGTRLTVV.